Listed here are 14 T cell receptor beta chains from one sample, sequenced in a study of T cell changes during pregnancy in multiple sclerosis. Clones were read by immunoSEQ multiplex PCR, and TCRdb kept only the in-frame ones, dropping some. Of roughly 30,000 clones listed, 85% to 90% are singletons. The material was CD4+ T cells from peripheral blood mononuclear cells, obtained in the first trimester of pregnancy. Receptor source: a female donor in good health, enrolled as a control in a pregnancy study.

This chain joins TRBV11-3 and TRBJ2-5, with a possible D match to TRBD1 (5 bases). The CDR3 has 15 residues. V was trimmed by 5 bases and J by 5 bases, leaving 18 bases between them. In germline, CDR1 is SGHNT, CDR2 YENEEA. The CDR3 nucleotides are TGTGCCAGCAGCCCCACCCCCAGGGTTGGGGAGACCCAGTACTTC. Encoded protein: CASSPTPRVGETQYF.

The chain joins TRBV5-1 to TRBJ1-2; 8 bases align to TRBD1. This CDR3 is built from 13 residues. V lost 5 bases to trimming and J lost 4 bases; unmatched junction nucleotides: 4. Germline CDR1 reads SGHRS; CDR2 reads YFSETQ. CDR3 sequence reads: CASSFGTGYGYTF. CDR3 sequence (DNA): TGCGCCAGCAGTTTTGGGACAGGCTATGGCTACACCTTC.

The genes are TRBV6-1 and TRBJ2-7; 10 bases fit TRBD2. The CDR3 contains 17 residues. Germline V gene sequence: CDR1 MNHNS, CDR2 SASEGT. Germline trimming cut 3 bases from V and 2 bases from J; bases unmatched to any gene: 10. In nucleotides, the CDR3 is TGTGCCAGCAGTGACGGACCTAGGACTAGCGGAACCTACGAGCAGTACTTC. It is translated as CASSDGPRTSGTYEQYF.

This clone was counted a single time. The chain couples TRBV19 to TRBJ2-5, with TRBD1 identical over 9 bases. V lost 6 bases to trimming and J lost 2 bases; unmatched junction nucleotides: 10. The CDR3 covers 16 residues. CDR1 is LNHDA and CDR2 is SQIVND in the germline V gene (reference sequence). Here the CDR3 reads CASSKLGTGIQETQYF. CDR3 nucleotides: TGTGCCAGTAGCAAACTCGGGACAGGGATTCAAGAGACCCAGTACTTC.

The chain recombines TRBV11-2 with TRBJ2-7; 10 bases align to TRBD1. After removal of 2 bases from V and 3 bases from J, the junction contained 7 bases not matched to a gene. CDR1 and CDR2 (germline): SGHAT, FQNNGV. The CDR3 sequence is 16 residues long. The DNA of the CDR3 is TGTGCCAGCAGCTTATCCCGCGGGACAGGGGACTACGAGCAGTACTTC. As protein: CASSLSRGTGDYEQYF.

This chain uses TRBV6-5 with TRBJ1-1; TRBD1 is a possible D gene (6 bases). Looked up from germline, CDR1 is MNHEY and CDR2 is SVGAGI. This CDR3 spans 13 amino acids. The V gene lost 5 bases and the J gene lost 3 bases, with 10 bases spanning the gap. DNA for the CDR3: TGTGCCAGCAGTATCAGGGGCGACACTGAAGCTTTCTTT. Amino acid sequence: CASSIRGDTEAFF.

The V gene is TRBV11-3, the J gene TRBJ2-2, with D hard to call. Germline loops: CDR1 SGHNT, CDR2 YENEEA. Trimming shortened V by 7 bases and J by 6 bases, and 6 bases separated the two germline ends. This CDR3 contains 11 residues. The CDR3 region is CASTQAGELFF. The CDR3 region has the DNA TGTGCCAGCACCCAGGCCGGGGAGCTGTTTTTT.

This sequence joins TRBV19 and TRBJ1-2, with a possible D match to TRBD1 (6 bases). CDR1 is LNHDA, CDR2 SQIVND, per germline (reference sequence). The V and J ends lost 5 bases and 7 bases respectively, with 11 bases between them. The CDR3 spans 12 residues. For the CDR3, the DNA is TGTGCCAGTAGTTCTTGGACAGTTGGCTACACCTTC. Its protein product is CASSSWTVGYTF.

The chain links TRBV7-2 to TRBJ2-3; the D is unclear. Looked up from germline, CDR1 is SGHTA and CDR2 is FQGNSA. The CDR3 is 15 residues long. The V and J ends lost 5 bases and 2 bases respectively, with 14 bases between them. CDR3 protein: CASSPHYLPTDTQYF. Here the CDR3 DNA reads TGTGCCAGCAGCCCCCATTACTTACCCACAGATACGCAGTATTTT.

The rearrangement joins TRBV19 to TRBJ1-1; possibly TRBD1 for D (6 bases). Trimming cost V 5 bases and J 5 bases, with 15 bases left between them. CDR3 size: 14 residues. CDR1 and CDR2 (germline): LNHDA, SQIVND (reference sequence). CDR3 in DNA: TGTGCCAGTAGTTGGTTAGGGGGTGGAACTGAAGCTTTCTTT. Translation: CASSWLGGGTEAFF.

CDR3 in DNA: TGTGCCAGCAGCATACTCATCGGGGGAGCCTACGAGCAGTACTTC. Its translation: CASSILIGGAYEQYF. This chain uses TRBV21-1 with TRBJ2-7; the DNA was not compared with TRBD2, the D call given in the table. TRBV21-1 is deemed a pseudogene. This CDR3 contains 15 residues.

Here the CDR3 reads CASSLAGHGTEAFF. As DNA, the CDR3 is TGTGCCAGCAGCTTGGCGGGACATGGGACTGAAGCTTTCTTT. The chain combines TRBV5-4 with TRBJ1-1; D possibly corresponds to TRBD1 (6 bases). CDR3 length equals 14 residues. Germline values: CDR1 SGHNT, CDR2 YYREEE (reference sequence). V lost 0 bases and J 5 bases, leaving 11 bases between the germline ends.

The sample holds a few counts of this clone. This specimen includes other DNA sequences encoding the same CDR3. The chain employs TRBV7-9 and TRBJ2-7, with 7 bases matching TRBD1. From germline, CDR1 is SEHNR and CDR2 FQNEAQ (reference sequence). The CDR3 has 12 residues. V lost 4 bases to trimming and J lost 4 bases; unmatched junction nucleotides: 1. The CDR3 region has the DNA TGTGCCAGCAGCTCGACAGGGTACGAGCAGTACTTC. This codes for CASSSTGYEQYF.

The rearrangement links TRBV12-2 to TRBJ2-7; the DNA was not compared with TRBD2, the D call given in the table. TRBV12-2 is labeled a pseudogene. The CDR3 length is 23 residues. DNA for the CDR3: TGTGCAAGTCGCTTGGACGGGACGGCCCCGGGACTAGCCCAAAACCGGAGCTCCTACGAGCAGTACTTC. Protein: CASRLDGTAPGLAQNRSSYEQYF.